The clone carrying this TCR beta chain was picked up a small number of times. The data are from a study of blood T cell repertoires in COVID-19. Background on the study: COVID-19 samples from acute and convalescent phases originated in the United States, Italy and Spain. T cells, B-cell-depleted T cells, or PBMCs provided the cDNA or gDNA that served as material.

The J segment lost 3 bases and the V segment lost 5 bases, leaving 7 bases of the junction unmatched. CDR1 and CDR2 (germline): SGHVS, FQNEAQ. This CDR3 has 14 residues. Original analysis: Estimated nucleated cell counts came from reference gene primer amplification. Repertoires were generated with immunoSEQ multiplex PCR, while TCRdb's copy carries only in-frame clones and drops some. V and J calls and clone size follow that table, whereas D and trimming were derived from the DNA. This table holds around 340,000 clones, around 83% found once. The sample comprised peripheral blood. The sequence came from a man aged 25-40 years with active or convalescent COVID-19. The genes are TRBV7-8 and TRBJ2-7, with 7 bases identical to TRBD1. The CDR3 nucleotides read TGTGCCAGCAGCGCTATGACAGGGAACTACGAGCAGTACTTC. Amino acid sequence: CASSAMTGNYEQYF.